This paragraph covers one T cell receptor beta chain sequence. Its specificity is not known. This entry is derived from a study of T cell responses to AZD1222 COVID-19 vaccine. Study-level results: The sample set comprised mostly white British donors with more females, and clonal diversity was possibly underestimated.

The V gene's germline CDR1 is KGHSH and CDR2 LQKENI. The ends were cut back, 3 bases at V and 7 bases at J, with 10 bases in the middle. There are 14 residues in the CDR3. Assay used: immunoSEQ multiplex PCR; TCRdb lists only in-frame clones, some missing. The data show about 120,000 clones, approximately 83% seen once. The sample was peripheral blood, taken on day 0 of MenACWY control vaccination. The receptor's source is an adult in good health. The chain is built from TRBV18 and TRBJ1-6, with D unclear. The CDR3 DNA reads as TGTGCCAGCTCACCTGCTTCGGGCAATTCACCCCTCCACTTT. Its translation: CASSPASGNSPLHF.